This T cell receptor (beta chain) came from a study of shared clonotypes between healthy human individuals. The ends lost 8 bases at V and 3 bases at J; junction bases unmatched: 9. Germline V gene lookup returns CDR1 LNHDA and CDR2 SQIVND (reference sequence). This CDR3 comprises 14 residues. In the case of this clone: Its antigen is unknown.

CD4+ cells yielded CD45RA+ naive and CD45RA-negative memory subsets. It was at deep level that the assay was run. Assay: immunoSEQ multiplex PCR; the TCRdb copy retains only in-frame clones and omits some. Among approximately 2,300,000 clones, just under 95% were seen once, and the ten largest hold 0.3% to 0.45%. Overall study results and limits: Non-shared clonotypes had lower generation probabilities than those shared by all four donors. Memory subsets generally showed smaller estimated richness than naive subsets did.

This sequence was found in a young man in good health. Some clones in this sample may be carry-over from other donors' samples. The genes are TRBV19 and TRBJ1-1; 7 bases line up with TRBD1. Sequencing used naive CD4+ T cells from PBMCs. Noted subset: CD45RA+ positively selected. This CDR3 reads CASYADRADTEAFF. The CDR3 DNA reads TGTGCCAGTTACGCCGACAGGGCTGACACTGAAGCTTTCTTT.